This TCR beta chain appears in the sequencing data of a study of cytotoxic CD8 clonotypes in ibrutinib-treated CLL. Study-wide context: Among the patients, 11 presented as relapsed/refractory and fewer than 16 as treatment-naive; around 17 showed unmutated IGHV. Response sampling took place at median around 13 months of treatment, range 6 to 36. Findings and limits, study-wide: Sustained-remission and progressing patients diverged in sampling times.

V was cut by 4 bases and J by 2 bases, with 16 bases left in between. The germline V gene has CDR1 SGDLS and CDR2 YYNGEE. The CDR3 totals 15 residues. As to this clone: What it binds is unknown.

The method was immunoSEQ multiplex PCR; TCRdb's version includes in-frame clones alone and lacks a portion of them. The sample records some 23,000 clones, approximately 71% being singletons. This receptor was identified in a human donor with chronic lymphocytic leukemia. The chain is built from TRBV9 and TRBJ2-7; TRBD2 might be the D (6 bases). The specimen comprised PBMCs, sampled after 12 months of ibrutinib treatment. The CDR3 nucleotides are TGTGCCAGCAGCCCCCGGGGTAGCGGAACCTACGAGCAGTACTTC. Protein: CASSPRGSGTYEQYF.